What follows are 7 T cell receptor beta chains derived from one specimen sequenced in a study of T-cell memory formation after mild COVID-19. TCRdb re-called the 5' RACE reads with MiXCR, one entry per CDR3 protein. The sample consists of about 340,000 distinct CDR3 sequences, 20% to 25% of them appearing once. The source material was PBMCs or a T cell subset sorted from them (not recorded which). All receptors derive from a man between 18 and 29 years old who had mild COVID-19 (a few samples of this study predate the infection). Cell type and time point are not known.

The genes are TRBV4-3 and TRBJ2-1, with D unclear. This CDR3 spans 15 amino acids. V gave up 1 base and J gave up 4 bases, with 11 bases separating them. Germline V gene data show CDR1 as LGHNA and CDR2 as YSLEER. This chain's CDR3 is CASSQGTMGYNEQFF. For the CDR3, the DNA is TGCGCCAGCAGCCAAGGGACCATGGGGTACAATGAGCAGTTCTTC.

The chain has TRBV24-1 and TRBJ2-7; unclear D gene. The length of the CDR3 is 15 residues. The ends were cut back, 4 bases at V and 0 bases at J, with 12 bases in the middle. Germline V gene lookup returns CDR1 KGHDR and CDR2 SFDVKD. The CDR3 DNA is TGTGCCACCAGTGAGGTTCCCGGTAGCTCCTACGAGCAGTACTTC. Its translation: CATSEVPGSSYEQYF.

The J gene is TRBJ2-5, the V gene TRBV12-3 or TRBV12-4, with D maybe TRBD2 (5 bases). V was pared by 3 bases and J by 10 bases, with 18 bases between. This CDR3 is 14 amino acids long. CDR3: CASSLSSGGWDQYF. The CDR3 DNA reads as TGTGCCAGCAGTTTGTCGTCGGGCGGGTGGGACCAGTACTTC.

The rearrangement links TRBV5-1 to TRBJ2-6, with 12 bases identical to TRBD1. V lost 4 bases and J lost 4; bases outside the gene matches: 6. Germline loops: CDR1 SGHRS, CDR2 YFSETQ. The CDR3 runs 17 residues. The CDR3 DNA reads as TGCGCCAGCAGCCCGGGACAGGGGGCGCGAGGGGCCAACGTCCTGACTTTC. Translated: CASSPGQGARGANVLTF.

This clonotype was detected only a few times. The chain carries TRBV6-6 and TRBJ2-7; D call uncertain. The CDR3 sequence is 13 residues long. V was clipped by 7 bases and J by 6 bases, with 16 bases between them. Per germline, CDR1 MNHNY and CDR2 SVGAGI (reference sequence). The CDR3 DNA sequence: TGTGCCAGCAAGTACGTAGGAAGTTCCGAGCAGTACGTC. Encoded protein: CASKYVGSSEQYV.

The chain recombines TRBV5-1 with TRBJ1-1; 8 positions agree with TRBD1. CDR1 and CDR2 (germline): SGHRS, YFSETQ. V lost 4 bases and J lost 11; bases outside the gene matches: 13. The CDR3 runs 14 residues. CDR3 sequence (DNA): TGCGCCAGCAGCCGATCCGGACAGGGCCTCGAGGCTTTCTTT. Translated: CASSRSGQGLEAFF.

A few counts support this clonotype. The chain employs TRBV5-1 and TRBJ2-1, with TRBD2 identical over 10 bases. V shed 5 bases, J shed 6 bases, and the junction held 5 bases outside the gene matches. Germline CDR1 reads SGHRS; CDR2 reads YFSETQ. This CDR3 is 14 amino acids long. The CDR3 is CASSLAGAPNEQFF. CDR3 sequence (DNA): TGCGCCAGCAGTCTAGCGGGGGCCCCCAATGAGCAGTTCTTC.